Below are 9 T cell receptor beta chains sequenced from a single sample in a study of T-cell memory formation after mild COVID-19. TCRdb re-called the 5' RACE reads with MiXCR, one entry per CDR3 protein. The repertoire includes hundreds of thousands of distinct CDR3 sequences, around 20% of them detected once, and 9.5% to 15% sits in the top ten. The sample consisted of PBMCs or a T cell subset sorted from them (not recorded which). Receptor source: an adult woman who had mild COVID-19 (a few samples of this study predate the infection). Cell type and time point are not known.

This clonotype was detected only a few times. The chain uses TRBV15 and TRBJ1-4, with D tentatively TRBD1 (5 bases). The V end was cut by 3 bases, the J end by 4 bases, with 9 bases between. Germline V gene sequence: CDR1 LNHNV, CDR2 YYDKDF (reference sequence). The CDR3 consists of 14 residues. The CDR3 sequence: CATSSRTINEKLFF. DNA for the CDR3: TGTGCCACCAGCAGCCGGACAATTAATGAAAAACTGTTTTTT.

The rearrangement uses TRBV12-3 or TRBV12-4 and TRBJ2-1, with D unresolved. V was clipped by 6 bases and J by 3 bases, with 9 bases between them. This CDR3 has 13 amino acids. This chain's CDR3 is CASSLSIYNEQFF. DNA for the CDR3: TGTGCCAGCAGCCTTTCGATCTACAATGAGCAGTTCTTC.

The V and J genes are TRBV7-9 and TRBJ2-7; TRBD1 is a possible D gene (5 bases). Germline V gene lookup returns CDR1 SEHNR and CDR2 FQNEAQ (reference sequence). Trimming pared 1 base from V and 2 bases from J, leaving 21 bases between. The CDR3 is 18 residues long. The CDR3 coding sequence is TGTGCCAGCAGCTTAGACCCAGGGCGAGGTCGGTGGGCCTACGAGCAGTACTTC. Encoded protein: CASSLDPGRGRWAYEQYF. Full variable domain (remainder filled in from reference TRBV7-9 and TRBJ2-7): DTGVSQNPRHKITKRGQNVTFRCDPISEHNRLYWYRQTLGQGPEFLTYFQNEAQLEKSRLLSDRFSAERPKGSFSTLEIQRTEQGDSAMYLCASSLDPGRGRWAYEQYFGPGTRLTVT.

This clonotype was seen only a few times. This may be a read error, as it is one base from a much larger clone. The chain links TRBV7-9 to TRBJ2-7; TRBD1 might be the D (5 bases). Trimming removed 5 bases from V and 3 bases from J, with 11 bases in between. The V gene's germline CDR1 is SEHNR and CDR2 FQNEAQ (reference sequence). The CDR3 runs 13 residues. DNA for the CDR3: TGTGCCAGCAGCCAACATCAGGGCTACGAGCAGTACTTC. Translation gives CASSQHQGYEQYF.

V is TRBV24-1 and J is TRBJ2-1, with D unclear. Germline CDR1 reads KGHDR; CDR2 reads SFDVKD. V lost 0 bases to trimming and J lost 10 bases, with 3 bases between them. The CDR3 loop spans 11 amino acids. In DNA form, the CDR3 reads TGTGCCACCAGTGATTTGGGAGAGCAGTTCTTC. The encoded protein is CATSDLGEQFF.

This clonotype was detected only a few times. The V call is TRBV3-1, the J call TRBJ2-3, with 11 bases matching TRBD2. CDR1 and CDR2 (germline): LGHDT, YNNKEL (reference sequence). The CDR3 loop spans 16 amino acids. Germline trimming cut 1 base from V and 3 bases from J; bases unmatched to any gene: 3. CDR3 amino acids: CASSQGASGGTDTQYF. The DNA of the CDR3 is TGTGCCAGCAGCCAAGGGGCTAGCGGGGGGACAGATACGCAGTATTTT.

This clonotype was recorded only once. The genes are TRBV12-3 or TRBV12-4 and TRBJ2-1; 7 bases agree with TRBD2. The CDR3 covers 13 residues. V lost 8 bases to trimming and J lost 4 bases; unmatched junction nucleotides: 5. DNA for the CDR3: TGTGCCAGCGCCTGGGGAGGGTACAATGAGCAGTTCTTC. Its translation: CASAWGGYNEQFF.

The table lists this clonotype with a few counts. This chain joins TRBV7-2 and TRBJ2-3, with 8 bases that match TRBD2. This CDR3 is built from 15 residues. V lost 4 bases to trimming and J lost 1 base; unmatched junction nucleotides: 4. Germline values: CDR1 SGHTA, CDR2 FQGNSA. The CDR3 DNA reads TGTGCCAGCAGCTCTCAGCGGGGGCGCACAGATACGCAGTATTTT. Its protein is CASSSQRGRTDTQYF. The full variable domain, rest sourced from reference TRBV7-2 and TRBJ2-3, is GAGVSQSPSNKVTEKGKDVELRCDPISGHTALYWYRQSLGQGLEFLIYFQGNSAPDKSGLPSDRFSAERTGGSVSTLTIQRTQQEDSAVYLCASSSQRGRTDTQYFGPGTRLTVL.

The chain combines TRBV11-2 with TRBJ1-6, with D perhaps matching TRBD1 (5 bases). CDR1 is SGHAT and CDR2 is FQNNGV in the germline V gene. The V end lost 1 base, the J end lost 7 bases, and 14 bases lay between the germline ends. The CDR3 sequence is 16 residues long. The CDR3 region is CASSLGKGHRNSPLHF. CDR3 bases: TGTGCCAGCAGCTTAGGGAAAGGACACAGGAATTCACCCCTCCACTTT.